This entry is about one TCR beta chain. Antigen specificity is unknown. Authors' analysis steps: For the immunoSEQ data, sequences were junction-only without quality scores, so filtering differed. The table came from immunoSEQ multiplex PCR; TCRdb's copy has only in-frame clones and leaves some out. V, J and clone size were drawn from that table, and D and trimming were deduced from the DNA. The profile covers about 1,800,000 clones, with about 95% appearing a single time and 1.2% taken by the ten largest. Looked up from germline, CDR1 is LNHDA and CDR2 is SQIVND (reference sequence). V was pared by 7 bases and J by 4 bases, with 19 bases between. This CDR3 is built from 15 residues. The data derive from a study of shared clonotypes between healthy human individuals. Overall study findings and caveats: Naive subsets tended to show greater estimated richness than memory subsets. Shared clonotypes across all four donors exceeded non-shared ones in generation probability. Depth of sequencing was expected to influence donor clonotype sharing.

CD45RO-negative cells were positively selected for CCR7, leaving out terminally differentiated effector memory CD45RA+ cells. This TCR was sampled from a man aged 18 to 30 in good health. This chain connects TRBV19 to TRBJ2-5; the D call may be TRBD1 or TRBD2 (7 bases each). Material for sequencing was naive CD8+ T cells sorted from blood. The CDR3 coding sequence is TGTGCCAGTACCGTGGGAGGGGGCCAGGGAGAGACCCAGTACTTC. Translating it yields CASTVGGGQGETQYF.